The 30 T cell receptor beta chains below were found in one sample sequenced in a study of T cell changes during pregnancy in multiple sclerosis. Data came from immunoSEQ multiplex PCR; TCRdb stores just in-frame clones and leaves some out. There are tens of thousands of clones in the sample; 92% occur only once, and 1.5% to 2% lies in the top ten. Material: peripheral blood, obtained in the first trimester of pregnancy. These receptors were taken from a female donor in good health, enrolled as a control in a pregnancy study.

This chain connects TRBV5-1 to TRBJ2-7, with 9 bases lining up with TRBD1. This CDR3 is 16 amino acids long. Germline trimming cut 4 bases from V and 7 bases from J; bases unmatched to any gene: 15. CDR1 and CDR2 (germline): SGHRS, YFSETQ. In DNA, the CDR3 is TGCGCCAGCAGCCCCAGCCGTGGGACAGGGACGTTTGAGCAGTACTTC. Translation gives CASSPSRGTGTFEQYF. The variable domain in full, completed from reference TRBV5-1 and TRBJ2-7, reads KAGVTQTPRYLIKTRGQQVTLSCSPISGHRSVSWYQQTPGQGLQFLFEYFSETQRNKGNFPGRFSGRQFSNSRSEMNVSTLELGDSALYLCASSPSRGTGTFEQYFGPGTRLTVT.

The chain combines TRBV7-9 with TRBJ2-7, with D possibly matching TRBD1 (6 bases). Germline-derived CDR1 and CDR2 are SEHNR and FQNEAQ (reference sequence). V lost 0 bases and J 2 bases, leaving 8 bases between the germline ends. The CDR3 extends over 14 amino acids. This chain's CDR3 is CASSLARTAYEQYF. In DNA, the CDR3 is TGTGCCAGCAGCTTAGCGAGGACAGCCTACGAGCAGTACTTC.

CDR3 bases: TGTGCCAGCAGTGAATACGCGCGCTCTGGGGCCAACGTCCTGACTTTC. Translating it yields CASSEYARSGANVLTF. The chain employs TRBV25-1 and TRBJ2-6; D is unresolved. The CDR3 length is 16 residues. V lost 0 bases and J 0 bases, leaving 6 bases between the germline ends. CDR1 and CDR2 from the germline V gene are MGHDK and SYGVNS.

The gene calls are TRBV2 and TRBJ1-1; 8 bases are shared with TRBD1. Germline values: CDR1 SNHLY, CDR2 FYNNEI. CDR3 length equals 14 residues. V lost 6 bases and J lost 4; bases outside the gene matches: 7. In DNA form, the CDR3 reads TGTGCCAGCAGGCTTAGTACAGGGGGCACTGAAGCTTTCTTT. Encoded protein: CASRLSTGGTEAFF.

The chain recombines TRBV7-9 with TRBJ2-5, with D tentatively TRBD1 (6 bases). The CDR3 is made up of 19 amino acids. Trimming took 2 bases from V and 3 from J, leaving 25 bases between them. In germline, CDR1 is SEHNR, CDR2 FQNEAQ (reference sequence). The CDR3 DNA sequence: TGTGCCAGCAGCTTATCCGGTTCGTTTGGGGGCGGAACAAAAGAGACCCAGTACTTC. Translating gives CASSLSGSFGGGTKETQYF.

V and J are TRBV19 and TRBJ2-3; perhaps TRBD2 as D (5 bases). V was pared by 6 bases and J by 4 bases, with 20 bases between. Germline V gene data show CDR1 as LNHDA and CDR2 as SQIVND (reference sequence). There are 16 residues in the CDR3. CDR3 sequence reads: CASRRTGKMRPDTQYF. The CDR3 nucleotides read TGTGCCAGTAGACGAACCGGGAAAATGCGCCCAGATACGCAGTATTTT.

This clone was recorded only once. The chain uses TRBV18 and TRBJ2-7, with 9 bases matching TRBD2. This CDR3 has 15 amino acids. V dropped 0 bases and J dropped 1; count of bases not matched to a gene: 1. The germline V gene encodes CDR1 KGHSH and CDR2 LQKENI. The CDR3 region has the DNA TGTGCCAGCTCACCACCCAGCGGGAGGTCCTACGAGCAGTACTTC. It encodes CASSPPSGRSYEQYF.

In nucleotides, the CDR3 is TGTGCCAGCAGCCTGAGCGAAGATAGCTACGAGCAGTACTTC. Its protein product is CASSLSEDSYEQYF. The chain links TRBV11-2 to TRBJ2-7; D gene uncertain. V lost 5 bases, J lost 3 bases, and 14 bases lay in between. CDR3 length equals 14 residues. Germline V CDR1 and CDR2: SGHAT, FQNNGV.

This clone is a singleton in its sample. The genes are TRBV15 and TRBJ2-3, with TRBD2 identical over 10 bases. The germline gives CDR1 LNHNV, CDR2 YYDKDF (reference sequence). The junction had 6 bases not matched to a gene; V was cut back by 0 bases and J by 3 bases. The CDR3 sequence is 17 residues long. This CDR3 is CATSREASGSRTDTQYF. CDR3 nucleotide sequence: TGTGCCACCAGCAGAGAGGCTAGCGGGAGTAGGACAGATACGCAGTATTTT.

The chain links TRBV7-6 to TRBJ2-2; possibly TRBD2 for D (5 bases). The V and J ends lost 5 bases and 6 bases respectively, with 22 bases between them. Germline lookup yields CDR1 SGHVS and CDR2 FNYEAQ. This CDR3 spans 17 amino acids. The CDR3 loop reads CASSPDNRGREAGELFF. Here the CDR3 DNA reads TGTGCCAGCAGCCCCGATAACAGAGGGAGAGAGGCCGGGGAGCTGTTTTTT.

The V call is TRBV28, the J call TRBJ2-3; 8 nucleotides align to TRBD1. Germline V CDR1 and CDR2: MDHEN, SYDVKM. The CDR3 sequence is 14 residues long. V lost 6 bases, J lost 4 bases, and 6 bases stayed unmatched. DNA of the CDR3: TGTGCCAGCAGGCCTACAGGGGGGCCAGATACGCAGTATTTT. Amino acids: CASRPTGGPDTQYF.

V usage is TRBV29-1 and J usage is TRBJ2-5; the match to TRBD2 covers 8 bases. From germline, CDR1 is SQVTM and CDR2 ANQGSEA. The CDR3 runs 15 residues. The junction had 15 bases not matched to a gene; V was cut back by 6 bases and J by 6 bases. This CDR3 reads CSVGSGALGEKTQYF. For the CDR3, the DNA is TGCAGCGTAGGTAGCGGGGCATTGGGGGAGAAGACCCAGTACTTC.

The V gene is TRBV5-1, the J gene TRBJ2-1, with 9 bases matching TRBD2. CDR1 is SGHRS and CDR2 is YFSETQ in the germline V gene. The CDR3 is made up of 15 amino acids. The V segment lost 4 bases and the J segment 5 bases; nucleotides outside the gene matches: 7. The DNA for the CDR3 is TGCGCCAGCAGCAGTAGCGGGAGTCAGGACAATGAGCAGTTCTTC. It translates to CASSSSGSQDNEQFF.

The chain links TRBV6-1 to TRBJ2-7; D is uncertain. Germline CDR1 is MNHNS and CDR2 is SASEGT. The CDR3 spans 13 residues. V lost 7 bases to trimming and J lost 7 bases, with 17 bases between them. CDR3 residues: CASTLTPPREQYF. The CDR3 nucleotides are TGTGCCAGCACCTTAACTCCTCCCCGGGAGCAGTACTTC.

Here the CDR3 reads CASSDPGQGWLAFF. For the CDR3, the DNA is TGTGCCAGTAGTGATCCGGGACAGGGGTGGTTAGCTTTCTTT. The chain joins TRBV19 to TRBJ1-1, with 10 positions matching TRBD1. The CDR3 spans 14 residues. The junction had 10 bases not matched to a gene; V was cut back by 5 bases and J by 10 bases. In germline, CDR1 is LNHDA, CDR2 SQIVND (reference sequence).

The V and J genes are TRBV23-1 and TRBJ1-2; no reliable D call. TRBV23-1 is known as an ORF, though its function is uncertain. The V gene lost 0 bases and the J gene lost 5 bases, with 16 bases spanning the gap. The CDR3 has 16 residues. As DNA, the CDR3 is TGCGCCAGCAGTCAATCGAAGCGGCGAGGCTGGTATGGCTACACCTTC. This codes for CASSQSKRRGWYGYTF.

CDR3 nucleotides: TGTGCCAGCAGTTATATAAGGGGTCTGGTCTATGGCTACACCTTC. This codes for CASSYIRGLVYGYTF. V usage is TRBV28 and J usage is TRBJ1-2; D might be TRBD1 (5 bases). The CDR3 contains 15 residues. V gave up 4 bases and J gave up 4 bases, with 16 bases separating them. Germline V gene lookup returns CDR1 MDHEN and CDR2 SYDVKM.

The rearrangement links TRBV7-9 to TRBJ1-1; 9 bases align to TRBD1. With V trimmed by 3 bases and J by 1 base, 12 bases remained unmatched. Germline CDR1 reads SEHNR; CDR2 reads FQNEAQ (reference sequence). This CDR3 region has 18 residues. The CDR3 is CASSFRDRAFSRNTEAFF. For the CDR3, the DNA is TGTGCCAGCAGCTTCCGGGACAGGGCGTTCTCCAGGAACACTGAAGCTTTCTTT. The full variable domain, rest sourced from reference TRBV7-9 and TRBJ1-1, is DTGVSQNPRHKITKRGQNVTFRCDPISEHNRLYWYRQTLGQGPEFLTYFQNEAQLEKSRLLSDRFSAERPKGSFSTLEIQRTEQGDSAMYLCASSFRDRAFSRNTEAFFGQGTRLTVV.

This chain uses TRBV7-2 with TRBJ2-1; 13 nucleotides line up with TRBD2. The CDR3 is made up of 16 amino acids. Germline CDR1 SGHTA, CDR2 FQGNSA. V trimming: 1 base; J trimming: 9 bases; junction bases outside the gene matches: 6. CDR3 region: CASSLVGLAGAGEQFF. In DNA, the CDR3 is TGTGCCAGCAGCTTAGTCGGACTAGCGGGAGCTGGTGAGCAGTTCTTC.

The gene calls are TRBV7-2 and TRBJ2-1, with 9 bases matching TRBD2. V lost 2 bases, J lost 12 bases, and 11 bases stayed unmatched. Germline values: CDR1 SGHTA, CDR2 FQGNSA. There are 15 residues in the CDR3. The CDR3 nucleotides are TGTGCCAGCAGCTTATTAGGCGGCGGGGGGGAAGCGCAGTTCTTC. Translating gives CASSLLGGGGEAQFF.

This clone was recorded only once. V and J are TRBV7-2 and TRBJ2-5, with a tentative D call TRBD2 (6 bases). CDR3 length: 13 amino acids. The ends were cut back, 6 bases at V and 2 bases at J, with 10 bases in the middle. CDR1 and CDR2 from the germline V gene are SGHTA and FQGNSA. CDR3 in DNA: TGTGCCAGCAGTCTTGGGGGGCAAGAGACCCAGTACTTC. Translating it yields CASSLGGQETQYF. The whole variable domain, remainder taken from reference TRBV7-2 and TRBJ2-5, is GAGVSQSPSNKVTEKGKDVELRCDPISGHTALYWYRQSLGQGLEFLIYFQGNSAPDKSGLPSDRFSAERTGGSVSTLTIQRTQQEDSAVYLCASSLGGQETQYFGPGTRLLVL.

The count of this clone is one. DNA for the CDR3: TGTGCCACGGGACTAGCGGGAGATTCTGAGCAGTTCTTC. Amino acids: CATGLAGDSEQFF. The chain has TRBV27 and TRBJ2-1, with TRBD2 matching 14 bases. This CDR3 comprises 13 residues. Germline V gene sequence: CDR1 MNHEY, CDR2 SMNVEV (reference sequence). Germline trimming cut 10 bases from V and 9 bases from J; bases unmatched to any gene: 5.

The rearrangement links TRBV28 to TRBJ2-3; 8 bases agree with TRBD2. Per germline, CDR1 MDHEN and CDR2 SYDVKM. The CDR3 loop spans 16 amino acids. With 6 bases clipped from V and 0 bases from J, the junction kept 8 bases outside the gene matches. The CDR3 region is CASRPRLATSTDTQYF. CDR3 nucleotides: TGTGCCAGCAGACCACGACTAGCGACTAGCACAGATACGCAGTATTTT.

The gene calls are TRBV14 and TRBJ1-1; D is undetermined. The germline gives CDR1 SGHDN, CDR2 FVKESK. The V gene lost 1 base and the J gene lost 1 base, with 13 bases spanning the gap. The length of the CDR3 is 16 residues. The CDR3 loop reads CASSQAPEPSNTEAFF. The CDR3 DNA follows: TGTGCCAGCAGCCAAGCCCCGGAGCCATCGAACACTGAAGCTTTCTTT. The variable domain in full, with the rest retrieved from reference TRBV14 and TRBJ1-1, is EAGVTQFPSHSVIEKGQTVTLRCDPISGHDNLYWYRRVMGKEIKFLLHFVKESKQDESGMPNNRFLAERTGGTYSTLKVQPAELEDSGVYFCASSQAPEPSNTEAFFGQGTRLTVV.

This chain joins TRBV6-4 and TRBJ2-5; TRBD1 matches 7 bases. CDR1 and CDR2 from the germline V gene are MRHNA and SNTAGT. The length of the CDR3 is 16 residues. V shed 5 bases and J 5 bases; nucleotides not matched to a gene: 14. The CDR3 region has the DNA TGTGCCAGCAGTCCTCCCCCGACAGGGATATTCGAGACCCAGTACTTC. It codes for CASSPPPTGIFETQYF.

This chain uses TRBV28 with TRBJ2-5; D unclear. The germline gives CDR1 MDHEN, CDR2 SYDVKM. The V end lost 4 bases, the J end lost 5 bases, and 14 bases lay between the germline ends. The length of the CDR3 is 14 residues. The CDR3 coding sequence is TGTGCCAGCAGTTCCTCCAATGAGGAGGAGACCCAGTACTTC. Its translation: CASSSSNEEETQYF.

The chain is built from TRBV19 and TRBJ2-7; 9 bases line up with TRBD2. The V gene's germline CDR1 is LNHDA and CDR2 SQIVND (reference sequence). The CDR3 is 14 amino acids. V dropped 5 bases and J dropped 1; count of bases not matched to a gene: 3. The CDR3 loop reads CASSLSGRSYEQYF. CDR3 DNA: TGTGCCAGTAGTCTTAGCGGGAGATCCTACGAGCAGTACTTC.

J is TRBJ2-6 and V is TRBV9; D remains unclear. Germline-derived CDR1 and CDR2 are SGDLS and YYNGEE. Trimming stripped 0 bases from V and 1 base from J, with 8 bases between. This CDR3 is 16 amino acids long. CDR3 bases: TGTGCCAGCAGCGTAGTAACGGTTTCTGGGGCCAACGTCCTGACTTTC. Encoded protein: CASSVVTVSGANVLTF. Variable domain in full (rest from reference TRBV9 and TRBJ2-6): DSGVTQTPKHLITATGQRVTLRCSPRSGDLSVYWYQQSLDQGLQFLIQYYNGEERAKGNILERFSAQQFPDLHSELNLSSLELGDSALYFCASSVVTVSGANVLTFGAGSRLTVL.

CDR3 region: CASSPRGNGYNEQFF. Written as DNA, the CDR3 is TGCGCCAGCAGCCCTAGGGGAAACGGGTACAATGAGCAGTTCTTC. The chain is built from TRBV5-1 and TRBJ2-1; D might be TRBD1 (5 bases). The germline CDR1 and CDR2 sequences are SGHRS and YFSETQ. This CDR3 has 15 amino acids. Trimming took 4 bases from V and 4 from J, leaving 15 bases between them.

The chain couples TRBV28 to TRBJ1-2, with TRBD1 matching 10 bases. Trimming removed 6 bases from V and 3 bases from J; junction bases left unmatched: 4. The germline V gene has CDR1 MDHEN and CDR2 SYDVKM. The CDR3 runs to 14 residues. The CDR3 coding sequence is TGTGCCAGCAGACTGACAGGGGGCGACTATGGCTACACCTTC. It specifies CASRLTGGDYGYTF.